This TCR beta chain appears in the sequencing data of a study of shared clonotypes between healthy human individuals. Whole-study results and caveats: Inspection by rarefaction showed sorted-subset sequencing to be incomplete despite large depth.

Regarding this clone: No antigen is known for it.

Subsets obtained from CD4+ cells comprised CD45RA+ naive and CD45RA-negative memory cells. CDR1 MGHRA and CDR2 YSYEKL come from the germline V gene. V was clipped by 0 bases and J by 8 bases, with 7 bases between them. This CDR3 is 12 amino acids long. Sorted-subset replicate PCRs used 150 to 200 ng of genomic DNA. This amount corresponded to about 30,000 T cell genomes. In the source study's methods: ImmunoSEQ junction-only sequences lacked quality scores, so their filtering differed. This table comes from immunoSEQ multiplex PCR, and its TCRdb copy is limited to in-frame clones, with some not included. The DNA gave D and trimming, while V, J and clone size come from that table. This table holds about 680,000 clones, 60% to 80% found once.

The sequence was collected from a woman under 40 in good health. This sequence joins TRBV4-1 and TRBJ1-2; no firm D call. The sample comprised memory CD4+ T cells sorted from blood. The subset is: CD45RA-negative fraction. This CDR3 is CASSQEEVGYTF. DNA of the CDR3: TGCGCCAGCAGCCAAGAGGAGGTAGGCTACACCTTC.